This T cell receptor beta chain comes out of a study of response to subunit inactivated influenza vaccine. From germline, CDR1 is SGHVS and CDR2 FNYEAQ. Trimming removed 5 bases from V and 2 bases from J; junction bases left unmatched: 5. The CDR3 totals 15 residues. Regarding the study as a whole: Authors suggested seasonal influenza vaccinations each recruit few new T cells.

A single record per CDR3 protein comes from TCRdb applying MiXCR to the RT-PCR reads. Of about 300,000 distinct CDR3 sequences in the sample, 22% were seen once. A remark on this clonotype: Its specificity is unknown.

Material: PBMCs from blood, obtained less than 22 months after vaccination. This sequence was found in a man aged 50 to 69 who received an inactivated influenza vaccine. J is TRBJ2-7 and V is TRBV7-6; the match to TRBD1 covers 11 bases. The chain's CDR3 is CASSTRTGGTYEQYF. The CDR3 region has the DNA TGTGCCAGCAGCACTAGGACAGGGGGCACCTACGAGCAGTACTTC.